One and the same sample provided the 23 T cell receptor beta chains below, sequenced in a study of OX40 agonist ivuxolimab in advanced cancers. The method was immunoSEQ multiplex PCR; TCRdb's version includes in-frame clones alone and lacks a portion of them. The sample includes approximately 52,000 clones, more than 80% of them seen just once. The sample consisted of CD4+ or CD8+ T cells sorted from blood, taken in a trial of the OX40 agonist ivuxolimab. Receptors originate from an adult with an advanced solid tumor such as melanoma, head and neck, liver or kidney cancer.

The genes are TRBV18 and TRBJ1-2, with 8 positions matching TRBD1. The CDR3 totals 13 residues. J gave up 4 bases and V 4 bases, and 2 bases lay outside the gene matches. Germline CDR1 and CDR2: KGHSH and LQKENI. CDR3 sequence (DNA): TGTGCCAGCTCACAAGACAGGGGCTATGGCTACACCTTC. Protein product: CASSQDRGYGYTF.

The V call is TRBV5-1, the J call TRBJ1-1; TRBD1 agrees at 7 bases. J lost 7 bases, V lost 7 bases, and 10 bases had no gene match. Germline values: CDR1 SGHRS, CDR2 YFSETQ. CDR3 length: 13 amino acids. CDR3 in amino acids: CASYDVRDSEAFF. The CDR3 coding sequence is TGCGCCAGCTATGACGTCCGGGACAGTGAAGCTTTCTTT.

A few counts support this clone. The rearrangement links TRBV13 to TRBJ1-6; TRBD1 agrees at 7 bases. CDR3 length: 15 residues. Unmatched junction bases numbered 9, after V lost 4 bases and J lost 9 bases. Germline-derived CDR1 and CDR2 are PRHDT and FYEKMQ (reference sequence). The CDR3 bases are TGTGCCAGCAGCTCCCAGACAGGGTGGAGTTCACCCCTCCACTTT. Its translation is CASSSQTGWSSPLHF.

This sequence joins TRBV29-1 and TRBJ1-1; 10 positions agree with TRBD1. CDR1 and CDR2 from the germline V gene are SQVTM and ANQGSEA. CDR3 length: 13 amino acids. V trimming: 6 bases; J trimming: 12 bases; junction bases outside the gene matches: 13. The CDR3 is CSVGGQGGIGTFF. The CDR3 coding sequence is TGCAGCGTGGGTGGACAGGGGGGCATCGGAACTTTCTTT.

The chain employs TRBV7-8 and TRBJ2-3; 7 bases align to TRBD1. Germline V gives CDR1 SGHVS, CDR2 FQNEAQ. The length of the CDR3 is 16 residues. With 2 bases clipped from V and 0 bases from J, the junction kept 5 bases outside the gene matches. The CDR3 region has the DNA TGTGCCAGCAGCTTAAGACAGGGCTCTAGCACAGATACGCAGTATTTT. Translation gives CASSLRQGSSTDTQYF.

The chain has TRBV19 and TRBJ2-1; TRBD1 agrees at 7 bases. This CDR3 contains 18 residues. Germline CDR1 is LNHDA and CDR2 is SQIVND (reference sequence). The V segment lost 5 bases and the J segment 0 bases; nucleotides outside the gene matches: 13. In DNA, the CDR3 is TGTGCCAGTAGTCCAACAAACAGGGGCCGGTACTCCTACAATGAGCAGTTCTTC. Amino acids: CASSPTNRGRYSYNEQFF.

This chain's CDR3 is CASSLGNSPLHF. Here the CDR3 DNA reads TGTGCCAGCAGCTTAGGGAATTCACCCCTCCACTTT. The chain joins TRBV11-3 to TRBJ1-6; D not resolved. The CDR3 runs to 12 residues. V was trimmed by 1 base and J by 7 bases, leaving 2 bases between them. Germline V gene lookup returns CDR1 SGHNT and CDR2 YENEEA. The complete variable domain, with remaining parts taken from reference TRBV11-3 and TRBJ1-6, reads EAGVVQSPRYKIIEKKQPVAFWCNPISGHNTLYWYLQNLGQGPELLIRYENEEAVDDSQLPKDRFSAERLKGVDSTLKIQPAELGDSAVYLCASSLGNSPLHFGNGTRLTVT.

The chain links TRBV27 to TRBJ1-5, with D maybe TRBD1 (6 bases). The CDR3 runs to 15 residues. V was trimmed by 4 bases and J by 6 bases, leaving 16 bases between them. CDR1 and CDR2 (germline): MNHEY, SMNVEV (reference sequence). The CDR3 spells CASSSDSTGRQPQHF. DNA of the CDR3: TGTGCCAGCAGTTCGGACTCGACAGGTCGTCAGCCCCAGCATTTT.

V usage is TRBV7-8 and J usage is TRBJ1-5, with D possibly TRBD1 on 6 matching bases. Between the trimmed V and J ends, which lost 5 bases and 5 bases, there was a span of 19 bases. The CDR3 runs 16 residues. Per germline, CDR1 SGHVS and CDR2 FQNEAQ. The CDR3 nucleotides read TGTGCCAGCAGCACCTCCCGGACAGTAAACCATCAGCCCCAGCATTTT. This encodes CASSTSRTVNHQPQHF.

V and J are TRBV2 and TRBJ2-7; D not resolved. The CDR3 length is 13 residues. Trimming pared 4 bases from V and 4 bases from J, leaving 11 bases between. The germline V gene encodes CDR1 SNHLY and CDR2 FYNNEI. CDR3 loop: CASSVAGTYEQYF. The CDR3 coding sequence is TGTGCCAGCAGTGTGGCAGGCACTTACGAGCAGTACTTC.

The gene calls are TRBV5-1 and TRBJ1-3; tentative D call: TRBD1 (6 bases). V was cut by 7 bases and J by 1 base, with 12 bases left in between. Germline V lookup: CDR1 SGHRS, CDR2 YFSETQ. The CDR3 length is 14 residues. The CDR3 sequence is CASRDIGSGNTIYF. In nucleotides, the CDR3 is TGCGCCAGCCGGGACATCGGGTCTGGAAACACCATATATTTT.

This chain joins TRBV30 and TRBJ1-2; tentative D call: TRBD1 (6 bases). CDR1 is GTSNPN, CDR2 SVGIG, per germline (reference sequence). This CDR3 contains 13 residues. V shed 8 bases and J shed 4 bases, with 17 bases lying between them. CDR3 bases: TGTGCCACACGACAGGACTACCTCTATGGCTACACCTTC. Protein: CATRQDYLYGYTF.

V and J are TRBV2 and TRBJ2-1, with 7 bases fitting TRBD1. Trimming took 6 bases from V and 2 from J; bases not matched to a gene: 7. The CDR3 has 15 amino acids. Germline CDR1 reads SNHLY; CDR2 reads FYNNEI. CDR3 nucleotide sequence: TGTGCCAGCAGAGCGACAGGGTCTACCTACAATGAGCAGTTCTTC. Translating it yields CASRATGSTYNEQFF.

The V gene is TRBV7-9, the J gene TRBJ2-2; D is unresolved. In germline, CDR1 is SEHNR, CDR2 FQNEAQ (reference sequence). This CDR3 comprises 15 residues. V lost 2 bases and J 0 bases, leaving 7 bases between the germline ends. DNA of the CDR3: TGTGCCAGCAGCTTATCCCTCGCGAACACCGGGGAGCTGTTTTTT. Translation: CASSLSLANTGELFF. Full variable domain (remainder filled in from reference TRBV7-9 and TRBJ2-2): DTGVSQNPRHKITKRGQNVTFRCDPISEHNRLYWYRQTLGQGPEFLTYFQNEAQLEKSRLLSDRFSAERPKGSFSTLEIQRTEQGDSAMYLCASSLSLANTGELFFGEGSRLTVL.

This chain uses TRBV30 with TRBJ1-3, with 9 bases that match TRBD1. V lost 0 bases and J lost 7; bases outside the gene matches: 7. CDR1 and CDR2 from the germline V gene are GTSNPN and SVGIG (reference sequence). CDR3 length: 15 amino acids. The CDR3 sequence: CAWSVTGGPWNTIYF. CDR3 nucleotides: TGTGCCTGGAGTGTTACAGGGGGCCCTTGGAACACCATATATTTT. The variable domain in full, completed from reference TRBV30 and TRBJ1-3, reads SQTIHQWPATLVQPVGSPLSLECTVEGTSNPNLYWYRQAAGRGLQLLFYSVGIGQISSEVPQNLSASRPQDRQFILSSKKLLLSDSGFYLCAWSVTGGPWNTIYFGEGSWLTVV.

The V call is TRBV7-2, the J call TRBJ1-5, with D hard to call. The V gene lost 3 bases and the J gene lost 7 bases, with 7 bases spanning the gap. CDR3 size: 12 residues. Germline V CDR1 and CDR2: SGHTA, FQGNSA. The CDR3 bases are TGTGCCAGCAGCTTCCGTAGCCAGCCCCAGCATTTT. This codes for CASSFRSQPQHF.

The gene calls are TRBV27 and TRBJ2-1, with D perhaps TRBD2 (6 bases). The V gene lost 7 bases and the J gene lost 4 bases, with 17 bases spanning the gap. CDR1 and CDR2 (germline): MNHEY, SMNVEV (reference sequence). The CDR3 is made up of 15 amino acids. Written as DNA, the CDR3 is TGTGCCAGCACTTTTATCGGGACTGATTACAATGAGCAGTTCTTC. It encodes CASTFIGTDYNEQFF.

The chain recombines TRBV28 with TRBJ1-1, with D uncertain. The V gene's germline CDR1 is MDHEN and CDR2 SYDVKM. V dropped 4 bases and J dropped 2 bases, with 2 bases sitting between them. The CDR3 is made up of 11 amino acids. Written as DNA, the CDR3 is TGTGCCAGCAGTTCCAACACTGAAGCTTTCTTT. Protein sequence: CASSSNTEAFF.

DNA of the CDR3: TGTGCCAGCAGCACCCAACCGACTAGGGGTAATGAGCAGTTCTTC. This codes for CASSTQPTRGNEQFF. This chain links TRBV7-2 with TRBJ2-1; D is perhaps TRBD2 (6 bases). The CDR3 loop spans 15 amino acids. Trimming removed 5 bases at V and 7 bases at J, with 18 bases between. In germline, CDR1 is SGHTA, CDR2 FQGNSA.

The chain is built from TRBV4-3 and TRBJ2-5, with D perhaps TRBD1 (5 bases). Germline CDR1 and CDR2: LGHNA and YSLEER. This CDR3 comprises 15 residues. Deletions cut 3 bases from V and 0 bases from J, with 11 bases between. The CDR3 bases are TGCGCCAGCAGCCAGGTACCGGACAACCAAGAGACCCAGTACTTC. Translating gives CASSQVPDNQETQYF.

This chain uses TRBV7-6 with TRBJ2-7; D ambiguous. Trimming took 1 base from V and 0 from J, leaving 7 bases between them. This CDR3 has 14 residues. CDR1 and CDR2 from the germline V gene are SGHVS and FNYEAQ. The CDR3 region is CASSLGPFSYEQYF. DNA for the CDR3: TGTGCCAGCAGCTTAGGCCCGTTCTCCTACGAGCAGTACTTC. Full variable domain (remainder filled in from reference TRBV7-6 and TRBJ2-7): GAGVSQSPRYKVTKRGQDVALRCDPISGHVSLYWYRQALGQGPEFLTYFNYEAQQDKSGLPNDRFSAERPEGSISTLTIQRTEQRDSAMYRCASSLGPFSYEQYFGPGTRLTVT.

The chain carries TRBV9 and TRBJ2-2, with a tentative D call TRBD2 (6 bases). Trimming removed 7 bases from V and 3 bases from J, with 7 bases in between. This CDR3 spans 12 amino acids. Per the germline V gene, CDR1 is SGDLS and CDR2 is YYNGEE. CDR3 nucleotide sequence: TGTGCCAGCCAGCGGGACACCGGGGAGCTGTTTTTT. Translated: CASQRDTGELFF.

This clone was seen a few times. The gene calls are TRBV4-3 and TRBJ2-2; 7 bases match TRBD1. Germline V gene lookup returns CDR1 LGHNA and CDR2 YSLEER. With 3 bases clipped from V and 1 base from J, the junction kept 11 bases outside the gene matches. CDR3 length equals 18 residues. CDR3 nucleotides: TGCGCCAGCAGCCATACCATCGGACAGGACCTGAACACCGGGGAGCTGTTTTTT. Amino acids: CASSHTIGQDLNTGELFF.